This T cell receptor (beta chain) was profiled in a study of T cell responses to AZD1222 COVID-19 vaccine. Overall study results and limits: No repertoire was sampled before or during the peak T cell response, only after it. Seropositive AZD1222 recipients at baseline numbered only five to seven. Spike-specific TCR breadth and depth both grew after two AZD1222 doses.

The germline CDR1 and CDR2 sequences are SGHNT and YYREEE (reference sequence). The V gene lost 5 bases and the J gene lost 1 base, with 6 bases spanning the gap. The CDR3 has 12 amino acids. This clone was recorded once. The antigen is unknown. TCRdb's table, derived via immunoSEQ multiplex PCR, lists solely in-frame clones and lacks some. Of 100,000 to 150,000 clones detected, around 85% appear once; the ten largest clones hold around 4.4%. The receptor comes from an adult who received the AZD1222 COVID-19 vaccine. This chain links TRBV5-4 with TRBJ1-2, with unresolved D. Sequencing used peripheral blood, obtained 28 days after the second AZD1222 dose. The CDR3 is CASRGLNYGYTF. CDR3 nucleotide sequence: TGTGCCAGCAGGGGCCTTAACTATGGCTACACCTTC. The full variable domain, with the rest looked up from reference TRBV5-4 and TRBJ1-2, is ETGVTQSPTHLIKTRGQQVTLRCSSQSGHNTVSWYQQALGQGPQFIFQYYREEENGRGNFPPRFSGLQFPNYSSELNVNALELDDSALYLCASRGLNYGYTFGSGTRLTVV.